This T cell receptor (beta chain) stems from a study of CD4 and CD8 cells across lung adenocarcinoma regions. In germline, CDR1 is MNHNS, CDR2 SASEGT. The CDR3 length is 17 residues. In regard to this clonotype: The junction does not match germline at one end; this may be a read error.

A single record per CDR3 protein comes from TCRdb applying MiXCR to the PCR reads. The table lists some 25,000 distinct CDR3 sequences, 40% to 50% of them singletons. The patients had localized lung adenocarcinoma, a non-small cell subtype. The sequence was obtained from a male donor with lung adenocarcinoma. The CD4 and CD8 labels of this study may be unreliable. The sample consisted of CD8+ T cells from the center of a lung tumor. The genes are TRBV6-1 and TRBJ2-3; D is possibly TRBD2 (5 bases). The CDR3 spells CASRPTWRAVCYDKQYF. DNA for the CDR3: TGTGCCAGCAGGCCGACTTGGCGGGCTGTTTGCTACGATAAGCAGTATTTT.